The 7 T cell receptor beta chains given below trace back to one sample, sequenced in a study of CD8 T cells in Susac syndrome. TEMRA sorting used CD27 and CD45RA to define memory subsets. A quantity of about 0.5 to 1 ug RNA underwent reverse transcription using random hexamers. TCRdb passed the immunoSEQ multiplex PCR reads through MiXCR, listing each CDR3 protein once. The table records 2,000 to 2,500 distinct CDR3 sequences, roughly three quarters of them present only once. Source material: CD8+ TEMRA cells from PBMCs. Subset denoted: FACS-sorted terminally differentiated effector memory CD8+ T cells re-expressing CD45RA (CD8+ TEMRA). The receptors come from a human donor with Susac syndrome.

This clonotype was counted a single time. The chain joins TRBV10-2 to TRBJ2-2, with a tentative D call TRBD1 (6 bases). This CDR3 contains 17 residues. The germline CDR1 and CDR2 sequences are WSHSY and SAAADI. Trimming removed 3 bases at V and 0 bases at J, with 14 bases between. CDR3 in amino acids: CASSEWRDRTNTGELFF. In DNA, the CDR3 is TGCGCCAGCAGTGAATGGCGTGACAGGACGAACACCGGGGAGCTGTTTTTT.

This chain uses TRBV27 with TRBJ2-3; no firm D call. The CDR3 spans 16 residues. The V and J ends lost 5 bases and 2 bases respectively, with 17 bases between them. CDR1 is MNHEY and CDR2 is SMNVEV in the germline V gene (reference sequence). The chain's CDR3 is CASSGYSTKSTDTQYF. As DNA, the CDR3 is TGTGCCAGCAGTGGATATAGCACAAAATCCACAGATACGCAGTATTTT.

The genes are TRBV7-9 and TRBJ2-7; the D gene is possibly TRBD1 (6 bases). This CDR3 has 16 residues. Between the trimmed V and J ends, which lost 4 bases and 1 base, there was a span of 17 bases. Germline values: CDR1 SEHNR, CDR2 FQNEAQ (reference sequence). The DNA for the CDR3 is TGTGCCAGCAGCTCTCATATACAGGGATGGTCCTACGAGCAGTACTTC. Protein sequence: CASSSHIQGWSYEQYF.

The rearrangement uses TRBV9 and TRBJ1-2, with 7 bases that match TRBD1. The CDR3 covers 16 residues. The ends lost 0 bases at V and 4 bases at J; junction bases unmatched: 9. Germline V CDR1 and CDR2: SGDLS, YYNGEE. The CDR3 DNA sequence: TGTGCCAGCAGCGTAGGAAGGACAGGTCCCAGCTATGGCTACACCTTC. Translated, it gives CASSVGRTGPSYGYTF.

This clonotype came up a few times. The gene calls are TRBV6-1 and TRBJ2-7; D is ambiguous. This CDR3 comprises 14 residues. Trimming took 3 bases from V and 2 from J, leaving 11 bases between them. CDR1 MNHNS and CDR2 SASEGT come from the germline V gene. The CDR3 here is CASSDVGITYEQYF. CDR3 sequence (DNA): TGTGCCAGCAGTGATGTGGGAATAACCTACGAGCAGTACTTC.

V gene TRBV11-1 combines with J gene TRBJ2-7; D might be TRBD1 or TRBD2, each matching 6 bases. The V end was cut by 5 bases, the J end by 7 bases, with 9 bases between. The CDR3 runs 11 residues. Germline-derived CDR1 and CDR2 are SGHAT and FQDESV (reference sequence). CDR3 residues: CASSQGREQYF. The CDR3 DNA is TGTGCCAGCAGCCAGGGGAGGGAGCAGTACTTC.

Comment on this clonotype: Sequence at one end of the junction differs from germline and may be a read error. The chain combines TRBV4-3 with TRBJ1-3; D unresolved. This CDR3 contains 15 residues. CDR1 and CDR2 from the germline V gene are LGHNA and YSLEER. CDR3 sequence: CASSQDVSSENTIYF. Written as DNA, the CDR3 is TGCGCCAGCAGCCAAGATGTCAGCTCTGAAAACACCATATATTTT.